This T cell receptor beta chain was observed in a study of OX40 agonist ivuxolimab in advanced cancers. Some clones are missing from TCRdb's copy, which holds only in-frame ones; the method was immunoSEQ multiplex PCR. The top ten clones hold over 10% of a sample with 70,000 to 90,000 clones, nearly 90% of them seen once. This clone was recorded once. Its target is unknown. Points from the study as a whole: Not determined was the antigen specificity of the expanded peripheral T cells.

V was trimmed by 1 base and J by 8 bases, leaving 18 bases between them. Germline V CDR1 and CDR2: ENHRY, SYGVKD. The CDR3 loop spans 16 amino acids. This specimen was CD4+ or CD8+ T cells sorted from blood, taken in a trial of the OX40 agonist ivuxolimab. The rearrangement links TRBV10-3 to TRBJ2-1; TRBD1 or TRBD2 may be the D gene (6 bases each). This receptor was identified in an adult with an advanced solid tumor such as melanoma, head and neck, liver or kidney cancer. CDR3 loop: CAISELQGGWYDEQFF. Here the CDR3 DNA reads TGTGCCATCAGTGAGTTACAGGGAGGATGGTACGATGAGCAGTTCTTC.